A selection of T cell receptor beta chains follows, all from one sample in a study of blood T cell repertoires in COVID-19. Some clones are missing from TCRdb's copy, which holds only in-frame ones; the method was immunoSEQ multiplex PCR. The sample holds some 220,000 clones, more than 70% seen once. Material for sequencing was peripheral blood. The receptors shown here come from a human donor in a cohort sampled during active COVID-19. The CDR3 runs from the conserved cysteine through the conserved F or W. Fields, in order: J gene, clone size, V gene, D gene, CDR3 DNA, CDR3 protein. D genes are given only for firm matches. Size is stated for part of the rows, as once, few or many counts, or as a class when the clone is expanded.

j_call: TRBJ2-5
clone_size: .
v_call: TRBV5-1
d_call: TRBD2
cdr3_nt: TGCGCCAGCAGCTCCGACCCCCCGGGGGCTAGCGGGCGGGAGACCCAGTACTTC
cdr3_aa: CASSSDPPGASGRETQYF

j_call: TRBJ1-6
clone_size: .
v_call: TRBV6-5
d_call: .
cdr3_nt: TGTGCCAGCAGTTACTCGGGGGGGCTTAATTCACCCCTCCACTTT
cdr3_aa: CASSYSGGLNSPLHF

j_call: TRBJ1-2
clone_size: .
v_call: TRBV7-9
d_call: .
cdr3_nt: TGTGCCAGCAGCTTAGTTCCGGGGGACTATGGCTACACCTTC
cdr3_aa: CASSLVPGDYGYTF

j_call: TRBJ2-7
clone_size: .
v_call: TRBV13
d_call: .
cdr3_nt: TGTGCCAGCAGCTTAGACAGGTTCTACGAGCAGTACTTC
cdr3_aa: CASSLDRFYEQYF

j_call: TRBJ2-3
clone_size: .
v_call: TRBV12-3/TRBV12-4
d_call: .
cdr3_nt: TGTGCCAGCAGAACGGGAGCAGATACGCAGTATTTT
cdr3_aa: CASRTGADTQYF

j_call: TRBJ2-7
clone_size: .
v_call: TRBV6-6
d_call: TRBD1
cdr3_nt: TGTGCCAGCAGTCCAGACAGGGGGCTTAACGAGCAGTACTTC
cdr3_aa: CASSPDRGLNEQYF

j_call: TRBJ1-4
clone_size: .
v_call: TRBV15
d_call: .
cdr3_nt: TGTGCCACCAGCAGAGATGGGCAGGGTACTAATGAAAAACTGTTTTTT
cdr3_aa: CATSRDGQGTNEKLFF

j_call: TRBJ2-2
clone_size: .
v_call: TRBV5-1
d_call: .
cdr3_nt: TGCGCCAGCAGCCCGAGGGCGGGAACGAACACCGGGGAGCTGTTTTTT
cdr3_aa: CASSPRAGTNTGELFF

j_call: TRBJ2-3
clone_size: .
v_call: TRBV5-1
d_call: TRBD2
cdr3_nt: TGCGCCAGCAGCTCCAGCGGGGGGGTTACAGATACGCAGTATTTT
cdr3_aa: CASSSSGGVTDTQYF

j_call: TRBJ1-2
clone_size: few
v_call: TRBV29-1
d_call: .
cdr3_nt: TGCAGCGTTGAAGATGGACAGCATGGCTACACCTTC
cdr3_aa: CSVEDGQHGYTF

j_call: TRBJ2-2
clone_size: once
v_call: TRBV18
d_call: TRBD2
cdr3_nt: TGTGCCAGCTCACCCCGAGGATCTAGCGGGGCCCCCGGGGAGCTGTTTTTT
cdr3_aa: CASSPRGSSGAPGELFF

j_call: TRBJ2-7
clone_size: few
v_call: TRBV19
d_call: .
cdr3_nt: TGTGCCAGTAGTATCGGGGGAGGCAGGGACTCCTACGAGCAGTACTTC
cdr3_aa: CASSIGGGRDSYEQYF

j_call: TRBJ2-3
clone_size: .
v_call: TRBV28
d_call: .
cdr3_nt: TGTGCCAGCAACCGGGGGACAGTACTCACAGATACGCAGTATTTT
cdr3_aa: CASNRGTVLTDTQYF

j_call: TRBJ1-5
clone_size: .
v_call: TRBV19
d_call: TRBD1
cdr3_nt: TGTGCCAGTAATCACGGCCCAGGGGGATTTGCTGATCAGCCCCAGCATTTT
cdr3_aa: CASNHGPGGFADQPQHF

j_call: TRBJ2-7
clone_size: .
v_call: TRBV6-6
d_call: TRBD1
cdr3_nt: TGTGCCAGCAGTTACACAAGGGACAGTTCCTACGAGCAGTACTTC
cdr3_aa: CASSYTRDSSYEQYF

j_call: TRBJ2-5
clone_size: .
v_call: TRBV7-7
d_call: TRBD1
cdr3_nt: TGTGCTAGCAGCCCTACCTCAGGGACAGGAGGCGAGACCCAGTACTTC
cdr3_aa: CASSPTSGTGGETQYF

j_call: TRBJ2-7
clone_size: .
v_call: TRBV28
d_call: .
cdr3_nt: TGTGCCAGCAGTTTCCAGGGGCTGGTCGAGCAGTACTTC
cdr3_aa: CASSFQGLVEQYF

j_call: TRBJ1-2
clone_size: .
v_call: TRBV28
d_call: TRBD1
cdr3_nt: TGTGCCAGCTCACAGGGGAACTATGGCTACACCTTC
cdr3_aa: CASSQGNYGYTF

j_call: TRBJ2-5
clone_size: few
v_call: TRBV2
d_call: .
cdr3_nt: TGTGCCAGCAGCGGGACTGTCGAAGAGACCCAGTACTTC
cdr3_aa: CASSGTVEETQYF

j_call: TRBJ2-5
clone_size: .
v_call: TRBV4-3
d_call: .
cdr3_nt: TGCGCCAGCAGCCAAGTCCACGGGTCTTTCCAAGAGACCCAGTACTTC
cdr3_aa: CASSQVHGSFQETQYF

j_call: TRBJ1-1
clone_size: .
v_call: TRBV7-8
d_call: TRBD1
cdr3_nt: TGTGCCAGCAGCTTTTCCGGGACAGGGCTAGAAGCTTTCTTT
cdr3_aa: CASSFSGTGLEAFF

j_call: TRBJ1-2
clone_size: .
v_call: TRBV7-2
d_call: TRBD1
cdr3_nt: TGTGCCAGCAGCTTAGTGGCAGGGGGCGGTAACTATGGCTACACCTTC
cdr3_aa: CASSLVAGGGNYGYTF

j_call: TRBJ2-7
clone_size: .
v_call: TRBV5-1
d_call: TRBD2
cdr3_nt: TGCGCCAGCAGCTTAAAGACTAGCGGTCCCTACGAGCAGTACTTC
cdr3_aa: CASSLKTSGPYEQYF

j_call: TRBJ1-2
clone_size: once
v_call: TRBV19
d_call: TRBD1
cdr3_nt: TGTGCCAGTAGTATATACGGACAGGGACATGGCTACACCTTC
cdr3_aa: CASSIYGQGHGYTF

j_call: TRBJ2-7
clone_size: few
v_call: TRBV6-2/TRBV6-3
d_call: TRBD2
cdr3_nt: TGTGCCAGCAGTTTCGCGGGAGGGAATCCCTACGAGCAGTACTTC
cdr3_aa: CASSFAGGNPYEQYF

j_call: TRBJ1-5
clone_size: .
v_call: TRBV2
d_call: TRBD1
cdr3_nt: TGTGCCAGCGAGGGGGCGCCGGGTCAGCCCCAGCATTTT
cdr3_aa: CASEGAPGQPQHF

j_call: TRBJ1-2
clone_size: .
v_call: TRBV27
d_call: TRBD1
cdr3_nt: TGTGCCAGCAGTTTAAGTCCAGGGGGCAATGGCTACACCTTC
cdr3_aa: CASSLSPGGNGYTF

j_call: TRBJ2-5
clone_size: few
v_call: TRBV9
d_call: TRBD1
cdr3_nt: TGTGCCAGCAGCCCCTGGACAGGGCGGGAGACCCAGTACTTC
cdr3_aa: CASSPWTGRETQYF

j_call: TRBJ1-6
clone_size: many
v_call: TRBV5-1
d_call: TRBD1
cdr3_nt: TGCGCCAGCAGCTTAAAAGGACAGGGGGGTTCACCCCTCCACTTT
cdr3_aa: CASSLKGQGGSPLHF

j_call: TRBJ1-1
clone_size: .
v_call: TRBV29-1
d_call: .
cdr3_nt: TGCAGCGTTGAAGATCGGGTCTCTGAAGCTTTCTTT
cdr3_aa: CSVEDRVSEAFF

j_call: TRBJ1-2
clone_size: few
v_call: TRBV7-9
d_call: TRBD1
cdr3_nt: TGTGCCAGCAGCACAGGGGCCGGACGGGGCGCAAAGGGCTACACCTTC
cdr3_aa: CASSTGAGRGAKGYTF

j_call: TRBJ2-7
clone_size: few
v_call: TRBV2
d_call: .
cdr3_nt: TGTGCCATCACACGGCAGGACTCCTACGAGCAGTACTTC
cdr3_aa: CAITRQDSYEQYF

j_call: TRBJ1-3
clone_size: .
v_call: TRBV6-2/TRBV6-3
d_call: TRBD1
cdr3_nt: TGTGCCAGCACCCCGGGGACAGGGGGAGAACTCTCTGGAAACACCATATATTTT
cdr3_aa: CASTPGTGGELSGNTIYF

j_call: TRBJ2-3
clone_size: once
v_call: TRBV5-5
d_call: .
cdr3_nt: TGTGCCAGCAGCTTGGGACAAACAGATACGCAGTATTTT
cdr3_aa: CASSLGQTDTQYF

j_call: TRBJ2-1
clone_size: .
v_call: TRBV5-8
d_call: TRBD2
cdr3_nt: TGTGCCAGCTTGGCGGGGACTAGCGGGGGGGCAGGTGAGCAGTTCTTC
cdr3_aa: CASLAGTSGGAGEQFF

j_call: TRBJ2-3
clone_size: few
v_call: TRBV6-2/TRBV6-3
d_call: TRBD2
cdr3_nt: TGTGCCAGCAGTTACTCACCGGGAGGAGGCACAGATACGCAGTATTTT
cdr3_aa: CASSYSPGGGTDTQYF

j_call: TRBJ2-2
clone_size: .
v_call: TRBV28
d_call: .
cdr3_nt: TGTGCCAGCAGTTTCATCAGACGGGACGGGGAGCTGTTTTTT
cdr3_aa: CASSFIRRDGELFF

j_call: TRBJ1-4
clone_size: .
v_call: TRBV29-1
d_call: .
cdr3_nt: TGCAGCGTTGAAAGGGGGGGGGAAAAACTGTTTTTT
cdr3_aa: CSVERGGEKLFF

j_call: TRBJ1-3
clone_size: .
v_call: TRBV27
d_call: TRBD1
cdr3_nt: TGTGCCAGCAGACCGACAGGGGTCTCTGGAAACACCATATATTTT
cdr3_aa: CASRPTGVSGNTIYF

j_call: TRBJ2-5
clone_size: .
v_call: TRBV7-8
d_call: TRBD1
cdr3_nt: TGTGCCAGCAAGCTCCTGGGTGGCGGGGACAGGGAAGAGACCCAGTACTTC
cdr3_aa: CASKLLGGGDREETQYF

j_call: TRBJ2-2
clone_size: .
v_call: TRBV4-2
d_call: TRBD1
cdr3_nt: TGTGCCAGCAGCCCCCACAGGGGGCAGAACACCGGGGAGCTGTTTTTT
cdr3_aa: CASSPHRGQNTGELFF

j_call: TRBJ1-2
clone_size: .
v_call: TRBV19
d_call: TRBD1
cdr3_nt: TGTGCCAGTAGTACTCCAGAACAGGGGGCGAATGGCTACACCTTC
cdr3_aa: CASSTPEQGANGYTF

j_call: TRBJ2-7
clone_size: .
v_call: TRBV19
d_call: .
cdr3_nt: TGTGCCAGTAGTCCCCGCCGGGACCTGTGGGACTTAGTAGGCTACGAGCAGTACTTC
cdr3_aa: CASSPRRDLWDLVGYEQYF

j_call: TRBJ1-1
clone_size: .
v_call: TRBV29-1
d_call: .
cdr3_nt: TGCAGCGGCGCTCAGGCTGGTGGTACTGAAGCTTTCTTT
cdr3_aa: CSGAQAGGTEAFF

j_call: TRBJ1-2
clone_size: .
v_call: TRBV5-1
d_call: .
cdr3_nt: TGCGCCAGCAGCGTACAGGGTCTCGGCTACACCTTC
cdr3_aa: CASSVQGLGYTF

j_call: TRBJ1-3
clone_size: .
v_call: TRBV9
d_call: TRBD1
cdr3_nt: TGTGCCAGCAGCGTGACAGGGGTATCTGGAAACACCATATATTTT
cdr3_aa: CASSVTGVSGNTIYF

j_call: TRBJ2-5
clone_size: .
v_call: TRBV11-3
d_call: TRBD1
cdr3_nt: TGTGCCAGCAGCTCGGGACAGCAAGAGACCCAGTACTTC
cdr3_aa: CASSSGQQETQYF